These 2 T cell receptor beta chains originate from one sample sequenced in a study of cytomegalovirus exposure and HLA in healthy donors. Use of 60 Vbeta and 13 Jbeta primers characterized the PCR. The data were produced by immunoSEQ multiplex PCR, yet TCRdb's version contains in-frame clones alone and is incomplete. The table includes some 130,000 clones, approximately 87% detected once. Sequences were obtained from PBMCs. Source of these receptors: a woman aged 25 to 45 in good health and CMV-seronegative.

The CDR3: CASRRPGIDGYTF. For the CDR3, the DNA is TGTGCCTCGCGGCGGCCCGGGATAGACGGCTACACCTTC. The chain carries TRBV30 and TRBJ1-2, with D hard to call. This CDR3 is 13 amino acids long. CDR1 is GTSNPN and CDR2 is SVGIG in the germline V gene (reference sequence). Trimming shortened V by 7 bases and J by 8 bases, and 20 bases separated the two germline ends. Full variable domain (remainder filled in from reference TRBV30 and TRBJ1-2): SQTIHQWPATLVQPVGSPLSLECTVEGTSNPNLYWYRQAAGRGLQLLFYSVGIGQISSEVPQNLSASRPQDRQFILSSKKLLLSDSGFYLCASRRPGIDGYTFGSGTRLTVV.

This chain connects TRBV5-6 to TRBJ1-1, with no clear D. Trimming pared 2 bases from V and 6 bases from J, leaving 11 bases between. The CDR3 spans 13 residues. Germline values: CDR1 SGHDT, CDR2 YYEEEE. CDR3 in amino acids: CASSFSSFSEAFF. In nucleotides, the CDR3 is TGTGCCAGCAGCTTTTCTTCGTTCTCTGAAGCTTTCTTT.